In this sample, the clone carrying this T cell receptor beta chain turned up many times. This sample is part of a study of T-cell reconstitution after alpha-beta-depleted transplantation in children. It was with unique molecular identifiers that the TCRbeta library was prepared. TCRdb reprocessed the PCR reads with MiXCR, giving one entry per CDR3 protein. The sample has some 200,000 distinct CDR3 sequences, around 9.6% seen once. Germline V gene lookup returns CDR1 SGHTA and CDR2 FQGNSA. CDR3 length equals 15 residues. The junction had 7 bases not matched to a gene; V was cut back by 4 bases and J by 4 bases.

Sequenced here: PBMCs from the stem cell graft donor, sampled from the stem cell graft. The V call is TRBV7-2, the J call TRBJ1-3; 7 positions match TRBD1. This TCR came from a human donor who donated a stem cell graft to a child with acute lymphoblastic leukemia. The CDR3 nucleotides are TGTGCCAGCAGCTCGTCGACAGGGATGGGAAACACCATATATTTT. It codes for CASSSSTGMGNTIYF.